These 21 T cell receptor beta chains came from one sample sequenced in a study of T cells of healthy individuals. In TCRdb, the 5' RACE reads were re-called with MiXCR into one record per CDR3 protein. The sample carries more than 85,000 distinct CDR3 sequences, under 20% recorded once. Receptors were obtained from a human donor in good health.

This clonotype was recorded many times. J is TRBJ1-1 and V is TRBV20-1; TRBD1 agrees at 8 bases. Trimming cost V 0 bases and J 4 bases; bases outside gene matches: 10. Germline-derived CDR1 and CDR2 are DFQATT and SNEGSKA (reference sequence). The CDR3 has 16 amino acids. The CDR3 reads CSARDRRTGSFTEAFF. For the CDR3, the DNA is TGCAGTGCTAGAGATCGTCGGACAGGGTCATTCACTGAAGCTTTCTTT.

V usage is TRBV11-2 and J usage is TRBJ2-3; 7 nucleotides match TRBD2. Germline assignment: CDR1 SGHAT and CDR2 FQNNGV. CDR3 length equals 14 residues. The junction had 6 bases not matched to a gene; V was cut back by 5 bases and J by 4 bases. This chain's CDR3 is CASSPETSSDTQYF. For the CDR3, the DNA is TGTGCCAGCAGCCCAGAGACTAGCTCAGATACGCAGTATTTT.

This clonotype appeared many times. This chain's CDR3 is CASSLEFGAEDGGYTF. The CDR3 DNA follows: TGTGCCAGCAGCTTAGAATTTGGGGCTGAAGACGGCGGCTACACCTTC. The chain uses TRBV7-9 and TRBJ1-2, with D possibly being TRBD1 (5 bases). The CDR3 spans 16 residues. Trimming removed 1 base from V and 8 bases from J, with 20 bases in between. Germline lookup yields CDR1 SEHNR and CDR2 FQNEAQ (reference sequence).

This clonotype appeared a few times. This chain connects TRBV9 to TRBJ2-7, with D tentatively TRBD1 or TRBD2 (5 bases each). Germline V CDR1 and CDR2: SGDLS, YYNGEE. Trimming left V 0 bases short and J 0 bases short, with 13 bases between. CDR3 length: 16 residues. The CDR3 coding sequence is TGTGCCAGCAGCGTAGCCGGGACGGTTAGCTCCTACGAGCAGTACTTC. Translated: CASSVAGTVSSYEQYF.

This clonotype has a count of ten or more. CDR3 sequence: CASRSEPGLVPYEQYF. The CDR3 nucleotides are TGTGCCAGCCGATCCGAACCGGGACTAGTTCCCTACGAGCAGTACTTC. The chain recombines TRBV27 with TRBJ2-7; 8 bases are shared with TRBD2. The CDR3 sequence is 16 residues long. Germline V gene lookup returns CDR1 MNHEY and CDR2 SMNVEV (reference sequence). V was pared by 8 bases and J by 2 bases, with 14 bases of the junction left unmatched.

In DNA, the CDR3 is TGTGCCAGCAGTTACCTCGGCAGGCAGTTCTTC. The encoded protein is CASSYLGRQFF. This chain joins TRBV6-2 or TRBV6-3 and TRBJ2-1, with D uncertain. CDR1 is MNHEY, CDR2 SVGEGT, per germline. The V gene lost 2 bases and the J gene lost 12 bases, with 8 bases spanning the gap. The CDR3 is 11 residues long.

This clonotype has only a few counts. V gene TRBV28 combines with J gene TRBJ2-1; D is uncertain. CDR1 and CDR2 from the germline V gene are MDHEN and SYDVKM. The V end was cut by 2 bases, the J end by 2 bases, with 7 bases between. The CDR3 is 14 amino acids. CDR3: CASSLEMTYNEQFF. The CDR3 region has the DNA TGTGCCAGCAGTTTAGAAATGACCTACAATGAGCAGTTCTTC. Full variable domain (outside the CDR3, taken from reference TRBV28 and TRBJ2-1): DVKVTQSSRYLVKRTGEKVFLECVQDMDHENMFWYRQDPGLGLRLIYFSYDVKMKEKGDIPEGYSVSREKKERFSLILESASTNQTSMYLCASSLEMTYNEQFFGPGTRLTVL.

The chain recombines TRBV28 with TRBJ2-7, with D possibly TRBD1 on 6 matching bases. CDR3 length: 15 amino acids. Germline V gene sequence: CDR1 MDHEN, CDR2 SYDVKM. Trimming left V 7 bases short and J 1 base short, with 17 bases between. CDR3 residues: CASTEQGRSSYEQYF. The CDR3 DNA sequence: TGTGCCAGCACCGAACAGGGCAGGAGTTCCTACGAGCAGTACTTC.

This clonotype occurred a few times. The rearrangement links TRBV7-2 to TRBJ2-6; D ambiguous. The CDR3 is 14 amino acids. Trimming removed 2 bases from V and 0 bases from J, with 2 bases in between. CDR1 SGHTA and CDR2 FQGNSA come from the germline V gene. The CDR3 is CASSLSSGANVLTF. The CDR3 nucleotides read TGTGCCAGCAGCTTAAGCTCTGGGGCCAACGTCCTGACTTTC. The whole variable domain, filled in from reference TRBV7-2 and TRBJ2-6, reads GAGVSQSPSNKVTEKGKDVELRCDPISGHTALYWYRQSLGQGLEFLIYFQGNSAPDKSGLPSDRFSAERTGGSVSTLTIQRTQQEDSAVYLCASSLSSGANVLTFGAGSRLTVL.

The J gene is TRBJ2-3, the V gene TRBV7-2, with D unresolved. The CDR3 loop spans 16 amino acids. Germline assignment: CDR1 SGHTA and CDR2 FQGNSA. V gave up 1 base and J gave up 2 bases, with 13 bases separating them. DNA of the CDR3: TGTGCCAGCAGCTTAGTCGCCAGCCCACTCACAGATACGCAGTATTTT. It codes for CASSLVASPLTDTQYF.

In its sample, this clonotype was seen a few times. The chain links TRBV7-8 to TRBJ1-4; 7 bases fit TRBD1. The CDR3 is 14 amino acids. Germline V gene data show CDR1 as SGHVS and CDR2 as FQNEAQ. Trimming at V came to 4 bases and at J to 6 bases, leaving 5 bases not matched to a gene. CDR3 bases: TGTGCCAGCAGCTCCAGGGGGGGTTATGAAAAACTGTTTTTT. Residues: CASSSRGGYEKLFF.

Relative to its sample, this clonotype is medium-sized. The rearrangement uses TRBV20-1 and TRBJ2-5; 7 bases fit TRBD2. Germline CDR1 is DFQATT and CDR2 is SNEGSKA (reference sequence). The CDR3 sequence is 14 residues long. With 4 bases clipped from V and 2 bases from J, the junction kept 7 bases outside the gene matches. This CDR3 is CSAKRAGRQETQYF. For the CDR3, the DNA is TGCAGTGCTAAAAGAGCGGGGAGACAAGAGACCCAGTACTTC.

A few counts support this clonotype. The chain couples TRBV20-1 to TRBJ2-6, with D uncertain. Germline assignment: CDR1 DFQATT and CDR2 SNEGSKA (reference sequence). CDR3 length: 13 residues. V was cut by 5 bases and J by 0 bases, with 5 bases left in between. CDR3 sequence reads: CSAPPSGANVLTF. CDR3 bases: TGCAGTGCTCCGCCCTCTGGGGCCAACGTCCTGACTTTC.

This chain links TRBV29-1 with TRBJ2-5; a weak D match, TRBD2 (6 bases). Deletions cut 1 base from V and 2 bases from J, with 14 bases between. The CDR3 has 15 residues. Per the germline V gene, CDR1 is SQVTM and CDR2 is ANQGSEA. The CDR3 loop reads CSVEVLGDSQETQYF. In nucleotides, the CDR3 is TGCAGCGTTGAAGTCCTGGGGGACTCTCAAGAGACCCAGTACTTC.

This clonotype was counted many times. This chain connects TRBV16 to TRBJ2-7; 10 positions match TRBD1. The germline CDR1 and CDR2 sequences are KGHSY and FQNENV. V trimming: 4 bases; J trimming: 3 bases; junction bases outside the gene matches: 6. The CDR3 consists of 15 residues. The CDR3 reads CASSRSGDRGYEQYF. Here the CDR3 DNA reads TGTGCCAGCAGCCGGTCCGGGGACAGGGGCTACGAGCAGTACTTC.

A few counts support this clonotype. The CDR3 sequence: CASSQEGLKFF. DNA of the CDR3: TGTGCCAGCAGCCAAGAGGGACTAAAGTTCTTC. The chain has TRBV4-2 and TRBJ2-1; 7 nucleotides line up with TRBD2. Germline lookup yields CDR1 LGHNA and CDR2 YNFKEQ. The trim removed 0 bases at V and 14 bases at J, leaving 1 base unmatched. CDR3 length equals 11 residues.

This clonotype occurred many times. The rearrangement joins TRBV11-2 to TRBJ2-3, with 7 nucleotides matching TRBD2. The V and J ends lost 1 base and 4 bases, in that order; junction bases with no gene match: 5. The CDR3 is 15 amino acids. Germline CDR1 is SGHAT and CDR2 is FQNNGV. CDR3 sequence (DNA): TGTGCCAGCAGCTTAGCGGGGGGTAGGGCAGATACGCAGTATTTT. It is translated as CASSLAGGRADTQYF.

The chain carries TRBV7-2 and TRBJ1-4; 8 positions match TRBD1. CDR3 size: 15 residues. From germline, CDR1 is SGHTA and CDR2 FQGNSA. Trimming removed 1 base from V and 5 bases from J; junction bases left unmatched: 3. The CDR3 DNA follows: TGTGCCAGCAGCTTAGGGGGGACAGGCAATGAAAAACTGTTTTTT. Encoded protein: CASSLGGTGNEKLFF.

V and J are TRBV5-1 and TRBJ1-1; TRBD1 matches 7 bases. Germline trimming cut 3 bases from V and 1 base from J; bases unmatched to any gene: 9. The CDR3 extends over 16 amino acids. Germline V gene sequence: CDR1 SGHRS, CDR2 YFSETQ. CDR3 region: CASSSGQVRGNTEAFF. The CDR3 coding sequence is TGCGCCAGCAGCTCCGGACAGGTCCGGGGGAACACTGAAGCTTTCTTT.

This clonotype was seen a handful of times. The V and J genes are TRBV4-3 and TRBJ2-6; TRBD1 aligns across 8 bases. CDR1 is LGHNA and CDR2 is YSLEER in the germline V gene. After removal of 1 base from V and 0 bases from J, the junction contained 11 bases not matched to a gene. The CDR3 runs to 20 residues. The CDR3 reads CASSQGFLDRAISGANVLTF. Written as DNA, the CDR3 is TGCGCCAGCAGCCAAGGCTTTTTGGACAGGGCTATCTCTGGGGCCAACGTCCTGACTTTC.

There are many counts of this clonotype. The rearrangement joins TRBV5-5 to TRBJ1-2, with D possibly TRBD1 on 5 matching bases. The CDR3 length is 14 residues. CDR1 SGHKS and CDR2 YYEKEE come from the germline V gene (reference sequence). V was pared by 4 bases and J by 0 bases, with 10 bases between. The CDR3 here is CASSADRSNYGYTF. The CDR3 bases are TGTGCCAGCAGCGCTGACAGATCTAACTATGGCTACACCTTC.